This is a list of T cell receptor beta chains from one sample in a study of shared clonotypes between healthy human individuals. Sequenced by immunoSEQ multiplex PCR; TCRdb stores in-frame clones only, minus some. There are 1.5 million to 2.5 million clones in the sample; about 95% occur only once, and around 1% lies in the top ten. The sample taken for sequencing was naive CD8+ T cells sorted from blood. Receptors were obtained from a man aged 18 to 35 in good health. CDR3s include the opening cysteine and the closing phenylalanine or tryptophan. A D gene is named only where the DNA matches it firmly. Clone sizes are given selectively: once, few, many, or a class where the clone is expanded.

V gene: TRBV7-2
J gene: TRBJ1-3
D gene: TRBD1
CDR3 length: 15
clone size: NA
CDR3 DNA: TGTGCCAGCAGCTTAGCCTGGACAGGGGGAAACACCATATATTTT
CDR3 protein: CASSLAWTGGNTIYF

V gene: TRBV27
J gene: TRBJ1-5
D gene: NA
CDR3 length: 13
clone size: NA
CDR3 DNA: TGTGCCAGCAGTTGGGCAGGCAATCAGCCCCAGCATTTT
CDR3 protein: CASSWAGNQPQHF

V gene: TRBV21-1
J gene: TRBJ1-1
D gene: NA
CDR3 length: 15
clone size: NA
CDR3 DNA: TGTGCCAGCAGCAAGTTTAGGGACAGACACACTGAAGCTTTCTTT
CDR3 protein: CASSKFRDRHTEAFF

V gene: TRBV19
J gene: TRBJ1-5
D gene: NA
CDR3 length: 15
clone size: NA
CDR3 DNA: TGTGCCAGTAGTACCGCCGGGGAGATTAATCAGCCCCAGCATTTT
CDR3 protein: CASSTAGEINQPQHF

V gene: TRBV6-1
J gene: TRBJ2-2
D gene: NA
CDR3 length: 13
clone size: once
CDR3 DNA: TGTGCCAGCTCATTAGCGAACACCGGGGAGCTGTTTTTT
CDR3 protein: CASSLANTGELFF

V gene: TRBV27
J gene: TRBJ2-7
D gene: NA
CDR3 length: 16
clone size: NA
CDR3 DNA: TGTGCCAGCAGTTTAACCGCCGGGGAATTTTGGTACGAGCAGTACTTC
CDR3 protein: CASSLTAGEFWYEQYF

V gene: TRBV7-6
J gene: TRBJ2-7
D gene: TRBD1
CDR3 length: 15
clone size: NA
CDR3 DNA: TGTGCCAGCAGCTTAGTGGGGACAGGGGGCGGCGAGCAGTACTTC
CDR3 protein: CASSLVGTGGGEQYF

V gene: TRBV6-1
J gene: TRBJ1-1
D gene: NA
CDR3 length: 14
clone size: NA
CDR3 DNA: TGTGCCAGCAGCTCGCCCCACAGGGACACTGAAGCTTTCTTT
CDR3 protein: CASSSPHRDTEAFF

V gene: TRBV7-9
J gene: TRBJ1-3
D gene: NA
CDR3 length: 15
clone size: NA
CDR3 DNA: TGTGCCAGCAGCTTAGCGACCCAAGCTGGAAACACCATATATTTT
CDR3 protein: CASSLATQAGNTIYF

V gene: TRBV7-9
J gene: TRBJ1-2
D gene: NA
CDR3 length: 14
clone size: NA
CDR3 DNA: TGTGCCAGCAGCTACGTAAACTCTAACTATGGCTACACCTTC
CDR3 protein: CASSYVNSNYGYTF

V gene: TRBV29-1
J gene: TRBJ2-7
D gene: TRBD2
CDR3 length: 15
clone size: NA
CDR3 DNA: TGCAGCGTTGTCACTAGCGGGGGGGCAAGGGACGAGCAGTACTTC
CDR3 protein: CSVVTSGGARDEQYF

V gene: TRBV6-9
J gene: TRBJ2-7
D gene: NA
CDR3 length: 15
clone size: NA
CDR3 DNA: TGTGCCAGCAGTTATTTGGGACAACGTGTTTACGAGCAGTACTTC
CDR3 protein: CASSYLGQRVYEQYF

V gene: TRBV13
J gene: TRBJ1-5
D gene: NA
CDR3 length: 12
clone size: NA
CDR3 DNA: TGTGCCAGCAGCTCTGGTGATCAGCCCCAGCATTTT
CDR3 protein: CASSSGDQPQHF

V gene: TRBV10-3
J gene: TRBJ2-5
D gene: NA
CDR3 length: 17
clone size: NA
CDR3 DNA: TGTGCCATCAGTGGGGGAGAGGGGGTCGGTTACCAAGAGACCCAGTACTTC
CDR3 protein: CAISGGEGVGYQETQYF

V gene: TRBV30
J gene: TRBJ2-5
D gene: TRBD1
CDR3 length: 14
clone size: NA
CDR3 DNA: TGTGCCTGGCAAGGGACAGAATCCCAAGAGACCCAGTACTTC
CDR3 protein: CAWQGTESQETQYF

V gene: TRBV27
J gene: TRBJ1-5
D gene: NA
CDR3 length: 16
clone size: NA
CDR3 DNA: TGTGCCAGCAGTACGCAGCCCGTTAATAGCAATCAGCCCCAGCATTTT
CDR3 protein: CASSTQPVNSNQPQHF

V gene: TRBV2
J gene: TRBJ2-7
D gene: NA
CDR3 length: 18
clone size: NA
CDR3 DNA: TGTGCCAGCAGGGTGGAGGGCAGGGAACATAATTTCTCCTACGAGCAGTACTTC
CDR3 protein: CASRVEGREHNFSYEQYF

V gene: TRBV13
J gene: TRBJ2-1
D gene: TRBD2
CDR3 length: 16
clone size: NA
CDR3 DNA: TGTGCCAGCAGCTTGGGGACTAGCGAGATTTACAATGAGCAGTTCTTC
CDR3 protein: CASSLGTSEIYNEQFF

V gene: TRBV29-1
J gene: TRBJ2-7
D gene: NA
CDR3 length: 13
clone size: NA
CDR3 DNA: TGCAGCGTTGAAGGGACTGAGAACTACGAGCAGTACTTC
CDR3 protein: CSVEGTENYEQYF

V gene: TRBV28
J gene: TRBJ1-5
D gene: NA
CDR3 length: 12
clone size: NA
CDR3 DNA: TGTGCCAGCAGTTGGGGTATTCAGCCCCAGCATTTT
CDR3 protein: CASSWGIQPQHF

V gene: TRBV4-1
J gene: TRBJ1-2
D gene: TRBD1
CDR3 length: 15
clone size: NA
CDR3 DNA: TGCGCCAGCAGCCTAGACCCGACAGGGTTTGGAGGCTACACCTTC
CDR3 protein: CASSLDPTGFGGYTF

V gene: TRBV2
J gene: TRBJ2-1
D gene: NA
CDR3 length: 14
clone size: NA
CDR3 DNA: TGTGCCACCGAGGGGGGGAGCTCCTACAATGAGCAGTTCTTC
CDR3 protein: CATEGGSSYNEQFF

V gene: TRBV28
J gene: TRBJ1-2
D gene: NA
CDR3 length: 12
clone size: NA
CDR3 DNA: TGTGCCAGCAGTCCAACGCCCTATGGCTACACCTTC
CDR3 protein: CASSPTPYGYTF

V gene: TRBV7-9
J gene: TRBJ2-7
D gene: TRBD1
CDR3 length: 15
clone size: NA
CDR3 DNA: TGTGCCAGCAGCTTAGCCATAGGGGGCAACTACGAGCAGTACTTC
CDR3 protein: CASSLAIGGNYEQYF

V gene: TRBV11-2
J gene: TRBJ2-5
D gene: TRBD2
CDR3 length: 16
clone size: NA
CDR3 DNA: TGTGCCAGCAGCTTAGTCCGCGGGAGGGCCGTAGAGACCCAGTACTTC
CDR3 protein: CASSLVRGRAVETQYF

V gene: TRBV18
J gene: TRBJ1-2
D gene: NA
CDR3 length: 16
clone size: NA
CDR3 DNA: TGTGCCAGCTCACCCTGGGGCAGGGTCAGCTCCTATGGCTACACCTTC
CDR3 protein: CASSPWGRVSSYGYTF

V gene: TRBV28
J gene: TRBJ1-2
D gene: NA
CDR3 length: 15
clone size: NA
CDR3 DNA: TGTGCCAGCAGTTTAATCCTCCGGGATCTCTATGGCTACACCTTC
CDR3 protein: CASSLILRDLYGYTF

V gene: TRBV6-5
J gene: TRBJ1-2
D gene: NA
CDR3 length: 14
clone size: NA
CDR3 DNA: TGTGCCAGCGGAGAAGGACGGGGGCTCTATGGCTACACCTTC
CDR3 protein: CASGEGRGLYGYTF

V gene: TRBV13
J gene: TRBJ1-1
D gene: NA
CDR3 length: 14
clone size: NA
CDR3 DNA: TGTGCCAGCAGCTGGACACTCCCGGACACTGAAGCTTTCTTT
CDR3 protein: CASSWTLPDTEAFF

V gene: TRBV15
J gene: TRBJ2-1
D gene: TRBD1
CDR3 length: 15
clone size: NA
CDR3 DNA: TGTGCCACCAGCAATGGACAGGGGCGGTACAATGAGCAGTTCTTC
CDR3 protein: CATSNGQGRYNEQFF

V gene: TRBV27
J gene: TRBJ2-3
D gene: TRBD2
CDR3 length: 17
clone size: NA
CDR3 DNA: TGTGCCAGCAGTTTAGGGTCCGCGGGAGGGCCCCCAGATACGCAGTATTTT
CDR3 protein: CASSLGSAGGPPDTQYF

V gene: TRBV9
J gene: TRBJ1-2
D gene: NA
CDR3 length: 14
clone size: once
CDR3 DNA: TGTGCCAGCAGTGAGTCGCCTGGATCCTATGGCTACACCTTC
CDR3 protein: CASSESPGSYGYTF

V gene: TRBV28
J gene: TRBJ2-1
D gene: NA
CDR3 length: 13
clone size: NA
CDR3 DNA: TGTGCCAGCAGTTGGGAAGGTTTTAATGAGCAGTTCTTC
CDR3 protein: CASSWEGFNEQFF

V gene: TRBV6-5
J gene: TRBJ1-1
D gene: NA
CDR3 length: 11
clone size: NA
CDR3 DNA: TGTGCCAGCAGTTACTTCCCTGAAGCTTTCTTT
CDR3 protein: CASSYFPEAFF